The TCR beta chain under discussion was sequenced for a study of blood T cell repertoires in COVID-19. As for the study in general: Italy, Spain and the United States were the sources of the convalescent and acute COVID-19 samples.

Per the study methods: Researchers report that nucleated cell counts were estimated from reference gene primer amplification. The protocol was immunoSEQ multiplex PCR, while the TCRdb copy is restricted to in-frame clones and leaves out a portion. The DNA was the basis for D and trimming; V, J and clone size are from that table. The sample shows under 200,000 clones, roughly 82% of them seen only once. The material sequenced was peripheral blood. The origin of this receptor is a woman between 25 and 40 years old with acute or convalescent COVID-19.

The CDR3 DNA reads TGTGCCAGCTCCCCGTCAGGGGGTTCTGGGGCCAACGTCCTGACTTTC. Amino acid sequence: CASSPSGGSGANVLTF. V and J are TRBV18 and TRBJ2-6; 7 bases match TRBD1. Germline values: CDR1 KGHSH, CDR2 LQKENI. The CDR3 extends over 16 amino acids. J lost 1 base, V lost 6 bases, and 6 bases had no gene match.